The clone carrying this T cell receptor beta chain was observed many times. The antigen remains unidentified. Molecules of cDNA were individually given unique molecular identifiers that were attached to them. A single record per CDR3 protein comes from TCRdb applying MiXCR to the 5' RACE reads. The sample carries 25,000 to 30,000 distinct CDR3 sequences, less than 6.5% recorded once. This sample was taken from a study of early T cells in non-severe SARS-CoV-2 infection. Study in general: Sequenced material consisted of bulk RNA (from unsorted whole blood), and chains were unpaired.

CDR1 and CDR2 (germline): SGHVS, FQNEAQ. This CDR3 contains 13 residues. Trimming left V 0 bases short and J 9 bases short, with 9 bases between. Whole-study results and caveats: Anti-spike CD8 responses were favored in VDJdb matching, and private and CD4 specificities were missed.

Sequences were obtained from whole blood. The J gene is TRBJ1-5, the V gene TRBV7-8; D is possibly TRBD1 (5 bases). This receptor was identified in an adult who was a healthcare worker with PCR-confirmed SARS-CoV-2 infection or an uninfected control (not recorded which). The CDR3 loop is CASSLARVGPQHF. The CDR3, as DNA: TGTGCCAGCAGCTTAGCCAGGGTAGGGCCCCAGCATTTT.